These 14 T cell receptor beta chains were all obtained from the same sample, sequenced in a study of blood T cell repertoires in COVID-19. The protocol was immunoSEQ multiplex PCR, while the TCRdb copy is restricted to in-frame clones and leaves out a portion. The sample lists roughly 80,000 clones, around 77% occurring once. The specimen sequenced was peripheral blood. All receptors derive from a human donor in a cohort sampled during active COVID-19.

The J gene is TRBJ2-1, the V gene TRBV7-9, with D possibly TRBD2 on 6 matching bases. The V gene's germline CDR1 is SEHNR and CDR2 FQNEAQ (reference sequence). The CDR3 is 19 amino acids. V lost 3 bases, J lost 0 bases, and 21 bases lay in between. CDR3 sequence: CASSLGTGGGIRSYNEQFF. For the CDR3, the DNA is TGTGCCAGCAGCTTGGGCACTGGGGGAGGAATCCGCTCCTACAATGAGCAGTTCTTC.

This chain joins TRBV5-1 and TRBJ1-3; D gene uncertain. Between the trimmed V and J ends, which lost 1 base and 0 bases, there was a span of 8 bases. This CDR3 is built from 15 residues. Germline V CDR1 and CDR2: SGHRS, YFSETQ. This CDR3 is CASSLTPGSGNTIYF. In nucleotides, the CDR3 is TGCGCCAGCAGCTTGACCCCGGGCTCTGGAAACACCATATATTTT.

This sequence joins TRBV5-4 and TRBJ1-4; D is possibly TRBD1 (5 bases). Germline V gene data show CDR1 as SGHNT and CDR2 as YYREEE (reference sequence). CDR3 length: 16 residues. Trimming left V 0 bases short and J 1 base short, with 10 bases between. CDR3: CASSLGTPQTNEKLFF. CDR3 in DNA: TGTGCCAGCAGCTTGGGGACACCCCAAACTAATGAAAAACTGTTTTTT.

The chain recombines TRBV19 with TRBJ2-1, with D perhaps matching TRBD1 (7 bases). The V and J ends lost 5 bases and 4 bases respectively, with 18 bases between them. Germline values: CDR1 LNHDA, CDR2 SQIVND (reference sequence). The CDR3 covers 16 residues. The CDR3 nucleotides read TGTGCCAGTAGTGTTCGACAGGGAGGAGGGTACAATGAGCAGTTCTTC. Translated: CASSVRQGGGYNEQFF. The variable domain in full, with the rest retrieved from reference TRBV19 and TRBJ2-1, is DGGITQSPKYLFRKEGQNVTLSCEQNLNHDAMYWYRQDPGQGLRLIYYSQIVNDFQKGDIAEGYSVSREKKESFPLTVTSAQKNPTAFYLCASSVRQGGGYNEQFFGPGTRLTVL.

The table lists this clone with a count of one. V usage is TRBV7-2 and J usage is TRBJ2-1, with TRBD2 as a possible D gene (7 bases). The V gene's germline CDR1 is SGHTA and CDR2 FQGNSA. Between the trimmed V and J ends, which lost 1 base and 3 bases, there was a span of 13 bases. The CDR3 loop spans 16 amino acids. CDR3 protein: CASSLGGGLNYNEQFF. Here the CDR3 DNA reads TGTGCCAGCAGCTTAGGCGGGGGCCTTAACTACAATGAGCAGTTCTTC.

Here the CDR3 DNA reads TGTGCCAGCTCACCACCGGGGGGGGTCCGCGAGCAGTACTTC. Translation: CASSPPGGVREQYF. This chain links TRBV18 with TRBJ2-7, with 7 bases matching TRBD2. The V gene end was trimmed by 0 bases and the J gene end by 6 bases; junction bases not matched to a gene: 5. Germline V gene data show CDR1 as KGHSH and CDR2 as LQKENI. The CDR3 is 14 residues long. The full variable domain, its missing parts supplied by reference TRBV18 and TRBJ2-7, is NAGVMQNPRHLVRRRGQEARLRCSPMKGHSHVYWYRQLPEEGLKFMVYLQKENIIDESGMPKERFSAEFPKEGPSILRIQQVVRGDSAAYFCASSPPGGVREQYFGPGTRLTVT.

This chain uses TRBV6-6 with TRBJ1-2; D unresolved. This CDR3 has 9 residues. Looked up from germline, CDR1 is MNHNY and CDR2 is SVGAGI (reference sequence). The V end lost 10 bases, the J end lost 4 bases, and 4 bases lay between the germline ends. Written as DNA, the CDR3 is TGTGCCAACGGCTATGGCTACACCTTC. The encoded protein is CANGYGYTF.

J is TRBJ1-5 and V is TRBV12-3 or TRBV12-4; possible D gene TRBD1, 5 bases. The CDR3 loop spans 12 amino acids. V was shortened by 7 bases and J by 7 bases, with 11 bases between the two germline ends. The DNA of the CDR3 is TGTGCCAGCACGGAGGGGTCACAGCCCCAGCATTTT. Amino acid sequence: CASTEGSQPQHF.

The chain employs TRBV2 and TRBJ1-4; possible D gene TRBD1, 6 bases. V was pared by 7 bases and J by 5 bases, with 11 bases between. This CDR3 spans 13 amino acids. CDR1 and CDR2 from the germline V gene are SNHLY and FYNNEI. CDR3 sequence: CASTMTGNEKLFF. The CDR3 region has the DNA TGTGCCAGCACCATGACAGGAAATGAAAAACTGTTTTTT.

The rearrangement uses TRBV6-6 and TRBJ1-6, with D hard to call. V shed 0 bases and J shed 10 bases, with 10 bases lying between them. Looked up from germline, CDR1 is MNHNY and CDR2 is SVGAGI (reference sequence). The CDR3 runs 14 residues. The CDR3 region is CASSYSGSGSPLHF. As DNA, the CDR3 is TGTGCCAGCAGTTACTCAGGTTCGGGGTCACCCCTCCACTTT.

This chain joins TRBV6-6 and TRBJ1-5, with 9 bases fitting TRBD1. V shed 5 bases and J 3 bases; nucleotides not matched to a gene: 8. The germline V gene encodes CDR1 MNHNY and CDR2 SVGAGI (reference sequence). This CDR3 contains 16 residues. DNA of the CDR3: TGTGCCAGCAGTCGCCAAGGGACAGGGCTCAATCAGCCCCAGCATTTT. Amino acids: CASSRQGTGLNQPQHF.

The J gene is TRBJ2-1, the V gene TRBV5-1; 8 nucleotides match TRBD2. The V and J ends lost 5 bases and 3 bases, in that order; junction bases with no gene match: 7. Germline-derived CDR1 and CDR2 are SGHRS and YFSETQ. CDR3 length equals 15 residues. The CDR3 bases are TGCGCCAGCAGGTTCCTAGCGGGCGACTACAATGAGCAGTTCTTC. This codes for CASRFLAGDYNEQFF.

CDR3 protein: CASSSTAHEQYF. The DNA for the CDR3 is TGTGCCAGCAGCTCAACAGCCCACGAGCAGTACTTC. The rearrangement uses TRBV7-9 and TRBJ2-7; D is uncertain. V lost 4 bases and J 5 bases, leaving 9 bases between the germline ends. The germline gives CDR1 SEHNR, CDR2 FQNEAQ (reference sequence). This CDR3 comprises 12 residues.

This chain joins TRBV5-6 and TRBJ1-3; 10 bases are shared with TRBD1. Per germline, CDR1 SGHDT and CDR2 YYEEEE. The length of the CDR3 is 15 residues. Trimming took 2 bases from V and 3 from J; bases not matched to a gene: 2. The CDR3 coding sequence is TGTGCCAGCAGCTTCCGGGACAGGGGTGGAAACACCATATATTTT. It is translated as CASSFRDRGGNTIYF.